These 14 T cell receptor beta chains originate from one sample sequenced in a study of STAT5B mutations in CD4+ large granular lymphocyte leukemia (dated 2022 in TCRdb). The library was produced with the immunoSEQ multiplex PCR assay. TCRdb obtained this table from immuneACCESS and retained in-frame rearrangements with V and J assigned. These tables miss some clones; where compared with another copy, unresolved V genes account for less than half of the shortfall, and the remainder is unexplained. The sample table contains 20,000 or so clones; only one count was recorded for around 76% of them. In total, the top ten clones hold around 8.6% of the sample. The sequenced sample consisted of CD4+ T cells from blood buffy coats. These receptors originate from a human donor in good health.

This chain joins TRBV5-1 and TRBJ2-5, with 11 bases aligning to TRBD1. Unmatched junction bases numbered 4, after V lost 4 bases and J lost 5 bases. In germline, CDR1 is SGHRS, CDR2 YFSETQ. The CDR3 runs 14 residues. CDR3 bases: TGCGCCAGCAGCACCGGGACAGGGGGGGAGACCCAGTACTTC. Its protein is CASSTGTGGETQYF.

This chain connects TRBV11-2 to TRBJ2-7; D uncertain. The CDR3 has 11 residues. Germline V gene lookup returns CDR1 SGHAT and CDR2 FQNNGV. Deletions cut 5 bases from V and 3 bases from J, with 5 bases between. CDR3 coding DNA: TGTGCCAGCAGCGAATTCTACGAGCAGTACTTC. Amino acid sequence: CASSEFYEQYF.

The chain carries TRBV10-3 and TRBJ2-7, with unresolved D. Germline V CDR1 and CDR2: ENHRY, SYGVKD. The CDR3 loop spans 12 amino acids. V lost 0 bases, J lost 5 bases, and 5 bases lay in between. CDR3 in DNA: TGTGCCATCAGTGAGTCGTGGGACGAGCAGTACTTC. As protein: CAISESWDEQYF.

The CDR3, as DNA: TGTGCCAGCAGTGATAGACAGGGAAGCGGCTACACCTTC. Protein: CASSDRQGSGYTF. V and J are TRBV6-5 and TRBJ1-2; 7 positions match TRBD1. Trimming took 5 bases from V and 8 from J; bases not matched to a gene: 8. The CDR3 contains 13 residues. Germline CDR1 MNHEY, CDR2 SVGAGI.

CDR3 amino acids: CASRSGGYTEAFF. DNA for the CDR3: TGTGCCAGCAGGTCGGGAGGCTACACTGAAGCTTTCTTT. The V and J genes are TRBV5-5 and TRBJ1-1; D gene uncertain. From germline, CDR1 is SGHKS and CDR2 YYEKEE (reference sequence). V was shortened by 5 bases and J by 3 bases, with 11 bases between the two germline ends. The CDR3 loop spans 13 amino acids.

The chain recombines TRBV27 with TRBJ1-1, with 8 bases matching TRBD1. CDR1 and CDR2 from the germline V gene are MNHEY and SMNVEV (reference sequence). The CDR3 is 15 residues long. V lost 3 bases and J lost 0; bases outside the gene matches: 3. CDR3 DNA sequence: TGTGCCAGCAGTTTGACAGGGGCTGTGAACACTGAAGCTTTCTTT. It is translated as CASSLTGAVNTEAFF.

This chain joins TRBV28 and TRBJ1-2; maybe TRBD1 (5 bases). V was clipped by 1 base and J by 7 bases, with 10 bases between them. The CDR3 contains 13 residues. Germline V gene sequence: CDR1 MDHEN, CDR2 SYDVKM. Written as DNA, the CDR3 is TGTGCCAGCAGTTTATTAGGGGAAACTGGCTACACCTTC. Translation: CASSLLGETGYTF.

The CDR3 is CASSSRRGGLEKLFF. The CDR3 nucleotides read TGTGCCAGCAGCTCCCGGAGGGGGGGCCTTGAAAAACTGTTTTTT. V is TRBV7-9 and J is TRBJ1-4; the D gene is possibly TRBD1 (6 bases). The CDR3 extends over 15 amino acids. The germline V gene encodes CDR1 SEHNR and CDR2 FQNEAQ (reference sequence). V gave up 4 bases and J gave up 7 bases, with 16 bases separating them.

V and J are TRBV4-2 and TRBJ2-3; TRBD2 agrees at 8 bases. With V trimmed by 1 base and J by 5 bases, 11 bases remained unmatched. This CDR3 comprises 17 residues. Germline loops: CDR1 LGHNA, CDR2 YNFKEQ. The CDR3 loop is CASSQGQPGGAGDTQYF. DNA of the CDR3: TGTGCCAGCAGCCAAGGCCAGCCCGGGGGGGCTGGAGATACGCAGTATTTT.

The J gene is TRBJ1-5, the V gene TRBV27; 10 positions match TRBD1. J gave up 3 bases and V 6 bases, and 5 bases lay outside the gene matches. Germline CDR1 reads MNHEY; CDR2 reads SMNVEV (reference sequence). The CDR3 is 15 amino acids. CDR3 sequence (DNA): TGTGCCAGCAGAGGGACAGGGGCTAACAATCAGCCCCAGCATTTT. Its translation is CASRGTGANNQPQHF.

A remark on this clone: This CDR3 is also generated by other DNA sequences in the sample. This chain joins TRBV5-1 and TRBJ2-2; TRBD1 might be the D (6 bases). Between the trimmed V and J ends, which lost 7 bases and 3 bases, there was a span of 16 bases. The CDR3 has 15 residues. Germline assignment: CDR1 SGHRS and CDR2 YFSETQ. In DNA form, the CDR3 reads TGCGCCAGCCAGTTGAATCCAGGGGACACCGGGGAGCTGTTTTTT. It translates to CASQLNPGDTGELFF.

The gene calls are TRBV7-2 and TRBJ2-1; D might be TRBD2 (6 bases). Germline V gene lookup returns CDR1 SGHTA and CDR2 FQGNSA. The CDR3 sequence is 11 residues long. Deletions cut 5 bases from V and 15 bases from J, with 14 bases between. CDR3 DNA sequence: TGTGCCAGCAGCGCCACGGGGGTTCTGTTCTTC. It translates to CASSATGVLFF.

The rearrangement uses TRBV7-8 and TRBJ2-7; D gene uncertain. From germline, CDR1 is SGHVS and CDR2 FQNEAQ. This CDR3 spans 14 amino acids. Trimming shortened V by 1 base and J by 1 base, and 8 bases separated the two germline ends. The CDR3 DNA is TGTGCCAGCAGCTTAGATGGCCCATCCTACGAGCAGTACTTC. Translating it yields CASSLDGPSYEQYF.

This clone was found once. The chain links TRBV28 to TRBJ2-7, with D uncertain. V was clipped by 3 bases and J by 6 bases, with 9 bases between them. Germline assignment: CDR1 MDHEN and CDR2 SYDVKM. The CDR3 covers 12 residues. In DNA, the CDR3 is TGTGCCAGCAGTTTGCAGGCCGTCGAGCAGTACTTC. As protein: CASSLQAVEQYF.